This T cell receptor (beta chain) comes out of a study of blood T cells in healthy people across ages. The overall study: Per every two T cells, about one barcoded beta molecule was captured by template switching.

The draw of peripheral blood yielded ten milliliters from each donor. CDR3 length equals 13 residues. V lost 1 base, J lost 4 bases, and 7 bases lay in between. CDR1 is DFQATT and CDR2 is SNEGSKA in the germline V gene (reference sequence). This clonotype was seen a handful of times. Alongside a J-beta primer mix, a sample-barcoded 5' primer served in a second PCR lasting 7 to 11 cycles. One entry per CDR3 protein results from TCRdb running MiXCR on the 5' RACE reads. Of about 1,800,000 distinct CDR3 sequences in the sample, about 30% were seen once. The material sequenced was blood. This TCR was sampled from a woman aged 25 to 39 in good health. This chain joins TRBV20-1 and TRBJ1-4; D is unclear. The CDR3 bases are TGCAGTGCTAGAGCCAGGAGTAATGAAAAACTGTTTTTT. It is translated as CSARARSNEKLFF.